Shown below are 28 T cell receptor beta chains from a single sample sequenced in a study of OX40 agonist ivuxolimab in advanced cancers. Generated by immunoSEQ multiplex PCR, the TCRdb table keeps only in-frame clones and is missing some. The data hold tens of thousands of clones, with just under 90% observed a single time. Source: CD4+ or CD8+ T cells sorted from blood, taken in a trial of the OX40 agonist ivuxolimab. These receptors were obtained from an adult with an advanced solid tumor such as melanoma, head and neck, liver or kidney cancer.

For the CDR3, the DNA is TGTGCCAGCAGTGCGGGGCGAAACGTCGGTGAGCAGTTCTTC. The encoded protein is CASSAGRNVGEQFF. This chain joins TRBV2 and TRBJ2-1; D is perhaps TRBD1 or TRBD2 (5 bases each). This CDR3 has 14 residues. V was pared by 4 bases and J by 9 bases, with 16 bases between. From germline, CDR1 is SNHLY and CDR2 FYNNEI.

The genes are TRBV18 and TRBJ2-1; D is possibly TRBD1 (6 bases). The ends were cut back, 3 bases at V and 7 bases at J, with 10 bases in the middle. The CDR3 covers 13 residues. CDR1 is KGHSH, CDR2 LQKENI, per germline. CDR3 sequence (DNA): TGTGCCAGCTCACCGATGGGGGCGAATGAGCAGTTCTTC. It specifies CASSPMGANEQFF.

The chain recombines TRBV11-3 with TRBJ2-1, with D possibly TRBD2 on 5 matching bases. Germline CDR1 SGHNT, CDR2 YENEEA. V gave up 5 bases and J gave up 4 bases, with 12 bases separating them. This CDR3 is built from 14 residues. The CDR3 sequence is CASSTGIPYNEQFF. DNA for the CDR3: TGTGCCAGCAGCACCGGGATTCCTTACAATGAGCAGTTCTTC.

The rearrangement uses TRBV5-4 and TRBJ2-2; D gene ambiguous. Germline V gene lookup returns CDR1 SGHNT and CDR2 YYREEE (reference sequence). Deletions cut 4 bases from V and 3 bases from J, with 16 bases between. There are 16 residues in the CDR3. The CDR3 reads CASSPELVAYTGELFF. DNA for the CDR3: TGTGCCAGCAGCCCCGAATTAGTTGCATACACCGGGGAGCTGTTTTTT.

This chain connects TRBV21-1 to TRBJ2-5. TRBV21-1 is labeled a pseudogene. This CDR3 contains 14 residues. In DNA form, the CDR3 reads TGTGCCAGCAGCAAATGGCGTCGTGAAGAGACCCAGTACTTC. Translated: CASSKWRREETQYF.

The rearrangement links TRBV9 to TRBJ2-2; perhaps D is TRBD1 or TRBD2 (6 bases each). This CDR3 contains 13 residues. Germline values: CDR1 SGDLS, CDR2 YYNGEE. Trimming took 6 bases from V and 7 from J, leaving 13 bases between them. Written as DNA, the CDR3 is TGTGCCAGCAACCCGGGGGCTGGCGGGGAGCTGTTTTTT. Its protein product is CASNPGAGGELFF.

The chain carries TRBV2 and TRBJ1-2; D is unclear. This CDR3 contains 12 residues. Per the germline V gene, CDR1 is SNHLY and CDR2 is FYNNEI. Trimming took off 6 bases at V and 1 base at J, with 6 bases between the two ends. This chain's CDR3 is CASRASNYGYTF. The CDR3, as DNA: TGTGCCAGCAGGGCGAGTAACTATGGCTACACCTTC.

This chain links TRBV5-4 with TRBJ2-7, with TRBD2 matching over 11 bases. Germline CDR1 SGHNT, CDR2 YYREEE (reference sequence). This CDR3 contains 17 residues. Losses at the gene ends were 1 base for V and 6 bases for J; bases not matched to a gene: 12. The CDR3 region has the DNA TGTGCCAGCAGCTTGATAGCGGGGGGGCCAAGTGTGTCCGAGCAGTACTTC. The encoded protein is CASSLIAGGPSVSEQYF.

The DNA of the CDR3 is TGTGCCAGCAGGGAACAGGGGGGCTCCTACGAGCAGTACTTC. It codes for CASREQGGSYEQYF. The chain employs TRBV6-1 and TRBJ2-7, with 8 bases fitting TRBD1. Germline lookup yields CDR1 MNHNS and CDR2 SASEGT. The length of the CDR3 is 14 residues. The V segment lost 6 bases and the J segment 0 bases; nucleotides outside the gene matches: 4.

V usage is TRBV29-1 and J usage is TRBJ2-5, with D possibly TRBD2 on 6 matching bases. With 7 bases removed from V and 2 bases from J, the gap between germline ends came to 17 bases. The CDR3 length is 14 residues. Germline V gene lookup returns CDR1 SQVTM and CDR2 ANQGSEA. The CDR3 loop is CSAVGGRAQETQYF. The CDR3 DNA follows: TGCAGCGCAGTCGGGGGTAGGGCTCAAGAGACCCAGTACTTC.

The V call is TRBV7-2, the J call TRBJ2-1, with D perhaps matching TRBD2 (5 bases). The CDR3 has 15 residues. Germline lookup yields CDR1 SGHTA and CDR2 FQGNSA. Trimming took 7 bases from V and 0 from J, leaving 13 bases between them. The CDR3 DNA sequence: TGTGCCAGCACCACTAGGCCCCACTCCTACAATGAGCAGTTCTTC. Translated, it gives CASTTRPHSYNEQFF.

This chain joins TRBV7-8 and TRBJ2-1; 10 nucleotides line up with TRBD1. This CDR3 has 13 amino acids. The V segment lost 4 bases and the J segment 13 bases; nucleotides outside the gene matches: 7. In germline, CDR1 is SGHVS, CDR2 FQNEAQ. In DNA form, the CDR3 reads TGTGCCAGCAGCTCGAGCGGGGACAGGGGACAGTTCTTC. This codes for CASSSSGDRGQFF.

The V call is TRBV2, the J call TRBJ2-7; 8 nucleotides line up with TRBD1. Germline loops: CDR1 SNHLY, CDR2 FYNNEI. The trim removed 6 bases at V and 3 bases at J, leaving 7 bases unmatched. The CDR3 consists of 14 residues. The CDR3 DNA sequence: TGTGCCAGCAGGTCTCAGGGGGCTGGCTACGAGCAGTACTTC. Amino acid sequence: CASRSQGAGYEQYF.

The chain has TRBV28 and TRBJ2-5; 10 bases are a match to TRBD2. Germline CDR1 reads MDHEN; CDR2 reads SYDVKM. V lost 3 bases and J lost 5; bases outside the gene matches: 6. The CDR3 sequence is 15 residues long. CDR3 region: CASSFLQREGETQYF. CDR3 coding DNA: TGTGCCAGCAGTTTTCTCCAGCGGGAGGGGGAGACCCAGTACTTC.

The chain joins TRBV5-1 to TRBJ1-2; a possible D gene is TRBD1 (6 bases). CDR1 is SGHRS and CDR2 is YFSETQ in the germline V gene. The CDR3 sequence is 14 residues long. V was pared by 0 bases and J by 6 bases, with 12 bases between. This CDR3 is CASSLAWGADGYTF. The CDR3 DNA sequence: TGCGCCAGCAGCTTGGCATGGGGGGCGGATGGCTACACCTTC.

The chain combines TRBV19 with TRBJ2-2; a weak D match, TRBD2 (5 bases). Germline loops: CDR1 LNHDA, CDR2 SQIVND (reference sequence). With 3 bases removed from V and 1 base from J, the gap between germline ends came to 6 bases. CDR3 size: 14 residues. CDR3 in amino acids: CASSIEGNTGELFF. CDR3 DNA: TGTGCCAGTAGTATTGAGGGGAACACCGGGGAGCTGTTTTTT.

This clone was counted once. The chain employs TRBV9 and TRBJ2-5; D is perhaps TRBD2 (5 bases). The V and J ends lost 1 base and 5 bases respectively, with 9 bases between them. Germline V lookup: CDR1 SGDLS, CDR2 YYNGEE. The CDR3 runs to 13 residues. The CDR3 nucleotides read TGTGCCAGCAGCGTATTGGGCGGGGAGACCCAGTACTTC. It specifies CASSVLGGETQYF.

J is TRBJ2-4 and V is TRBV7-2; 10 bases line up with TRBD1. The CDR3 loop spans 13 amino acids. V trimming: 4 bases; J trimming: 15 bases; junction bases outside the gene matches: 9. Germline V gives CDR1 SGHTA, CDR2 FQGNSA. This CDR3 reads CASSSRSGTGVYF. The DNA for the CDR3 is TGTGCCAGCAGCTCCCGCTCCGGGACAGGGGTGTACTTC. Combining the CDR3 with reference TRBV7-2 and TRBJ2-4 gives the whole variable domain GAGVSQSPSNKVTEKGKDVELRCDPISGHTALYWYRQSLGQGLEFLIYFQGNSAPDKSGLPSDRFSAERTGGSVSTLTIQRTQQEDSAVYLCASSSRSGTGVYFGAGTRLSVL.

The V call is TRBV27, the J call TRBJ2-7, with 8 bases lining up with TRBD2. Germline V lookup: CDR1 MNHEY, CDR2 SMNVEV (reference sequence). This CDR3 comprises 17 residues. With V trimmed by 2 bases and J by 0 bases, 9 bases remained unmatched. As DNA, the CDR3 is TGTGCCAGCAGTTTAGCGGGGGGACGCAGTGTCTCCTACGAGCAGTACTTC. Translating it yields CASSLAGGRSVSYEQYF.

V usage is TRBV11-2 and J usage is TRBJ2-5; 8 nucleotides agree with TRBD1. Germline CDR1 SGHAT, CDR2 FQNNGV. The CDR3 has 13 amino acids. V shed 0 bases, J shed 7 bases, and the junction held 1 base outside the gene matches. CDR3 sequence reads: CASSLEGQVTQYF. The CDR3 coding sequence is TGTGCCAGCAGCTTAGAGGGACAGGTGACCCAGTACTTC.

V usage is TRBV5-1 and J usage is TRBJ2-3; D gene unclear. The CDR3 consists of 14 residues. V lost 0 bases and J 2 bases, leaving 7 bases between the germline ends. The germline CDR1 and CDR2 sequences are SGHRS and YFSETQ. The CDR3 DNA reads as TGCGCCAGCAGCTTGGCCCGTATCACAGATACGCAGTATTTT. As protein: CASSLARITDTQYF.

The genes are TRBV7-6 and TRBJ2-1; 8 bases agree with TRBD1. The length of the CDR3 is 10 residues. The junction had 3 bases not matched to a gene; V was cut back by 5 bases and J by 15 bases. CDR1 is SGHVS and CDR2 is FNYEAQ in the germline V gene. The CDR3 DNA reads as TGTGCCAGCAGCCCCACAGGGGGGTTCTTC. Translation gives CASSPTGGFF.

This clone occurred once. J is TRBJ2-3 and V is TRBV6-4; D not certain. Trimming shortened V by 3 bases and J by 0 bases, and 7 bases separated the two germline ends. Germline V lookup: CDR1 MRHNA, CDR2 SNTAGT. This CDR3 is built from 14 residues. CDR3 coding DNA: TGTGCCAGCAGTGAGACTTCTAGCACAGATACGCAGTATTTT. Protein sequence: CASSETSSTDTQYF.

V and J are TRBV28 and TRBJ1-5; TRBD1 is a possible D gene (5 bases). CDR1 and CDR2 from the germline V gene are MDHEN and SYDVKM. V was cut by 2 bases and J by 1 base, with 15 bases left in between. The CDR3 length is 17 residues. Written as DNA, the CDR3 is TGTGCCAGCAGTTTAATCCGGGGGGTTTTAAGCAATCAGCCCCAGCATTTT. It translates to CASSLIRGVLSNQPQHF.

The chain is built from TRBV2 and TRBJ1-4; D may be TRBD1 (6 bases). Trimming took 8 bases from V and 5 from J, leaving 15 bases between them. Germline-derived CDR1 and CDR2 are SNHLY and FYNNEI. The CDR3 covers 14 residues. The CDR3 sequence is CASALGGGNEKLFF. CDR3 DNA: TGTGCCAGCGCATTAGGGGGGGGGAATGAAAAACTGTTTTTT.

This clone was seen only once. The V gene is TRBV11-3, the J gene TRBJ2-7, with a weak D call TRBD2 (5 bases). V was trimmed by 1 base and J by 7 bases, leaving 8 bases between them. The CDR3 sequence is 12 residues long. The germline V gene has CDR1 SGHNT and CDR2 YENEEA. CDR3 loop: CASSLVRGEQYF. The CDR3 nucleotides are TGTGCCAGCAGCTTAGTTCGGGGAGAGCAGTACTTC.

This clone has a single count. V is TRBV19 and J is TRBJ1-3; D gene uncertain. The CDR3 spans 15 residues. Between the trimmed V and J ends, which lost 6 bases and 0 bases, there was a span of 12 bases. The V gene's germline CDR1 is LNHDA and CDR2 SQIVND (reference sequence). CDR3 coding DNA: TGTGCCAGTAGCAGGTGGGATCTCTCTGGAAACACCATATATTTT. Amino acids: CASSRWDLSGNTIYF.

CDR3 sequence: CATNQLGAAGELFF. As DNA, the CDR3 is TGTGCCACTAACCAGCTGGGTGCGGCCGGGGAGCTGTTTTTT. The rearrangement uses TRBV6-5 and TRBJ2-2; D is undetermined. Germline-derived CDR1 and CDR2 are MNHEY and SVGAGI. V gave up 10 bases and J gave up 6 bases, with 18 bases separating them. This CDR3 spans 14 amino acids.